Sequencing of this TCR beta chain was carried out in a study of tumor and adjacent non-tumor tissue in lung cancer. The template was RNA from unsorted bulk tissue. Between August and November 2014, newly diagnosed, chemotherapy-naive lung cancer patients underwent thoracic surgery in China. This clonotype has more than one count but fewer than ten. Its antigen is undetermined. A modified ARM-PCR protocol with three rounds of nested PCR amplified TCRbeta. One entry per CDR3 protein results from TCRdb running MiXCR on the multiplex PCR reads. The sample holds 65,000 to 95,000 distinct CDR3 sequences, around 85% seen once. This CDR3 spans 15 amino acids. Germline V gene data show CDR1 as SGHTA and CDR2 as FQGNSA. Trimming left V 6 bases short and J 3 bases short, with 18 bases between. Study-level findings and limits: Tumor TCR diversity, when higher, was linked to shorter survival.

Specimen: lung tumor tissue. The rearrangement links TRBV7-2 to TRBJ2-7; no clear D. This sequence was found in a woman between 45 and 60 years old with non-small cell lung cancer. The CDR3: CASRKPTAGSYEQYF. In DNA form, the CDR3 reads TGTGCCAGCAGGAAGCCGACCGCTGGAAGCTACGAGCAGTACTTC.